This note documents a single T cell receptor beta chain sequence. This sample is drawn from a study of T-cell reconstitution after alpha-beta-depleted transplantation in children. Unique molecular identifiers were incorporated during preparation of the TCRbeta library. TCRdb re-analysed the PCR reads in MiXCR, keeping a single row per CDR3 protein. The sample yields 600,000 to 800,000 distinct CDR3 sequences, around 13% seen once. The starting material was PBMCs, obtained before TCRalphabeta/CD19-depleted stem cell transplant. The clonotype was recovered from a girl aged 2 to 9 with congenital amegakaryocytic thrombocytopenia, due to receive a stem cell transplant.

The CDR3 loop is CASRSGEKTAQYF. The CDR3 DNA reads TGTGCCAGCAGATCGGGGGAGAAAACTGCGCAGTATTTT. The chain uses TRBV11-1 and TRBJ2-3; TRBD2 might be the D (6 bases). The CDR3 covers 13 residues. CDR1 SGHAT and CDR2 FQDESV come from the germline V gene (reference sequence). Deletions cut 6 bases from V and 10 bases from J, with 17 bases between.